This record looks at one T cell receptor beta chain sequence and its context. The antigen is not known. Germline values: CDR1 MNHNS, CDR2 SASEGT. This CDR3 contains 14 residues. V lost 6 bases and J lost 3; bases outside the gene matches: 6. The sample originates from a study of cytomegalovirus exposure and HLA in healthy donors. Study background: When 350 to 500 donors were genotyped, 81% of them were found to fall in the Caucasian-associated ancestry cluster.

Primers included in the PCR were 60 Vbeta and 13 Jbeta primers. Here immunoSEQ multiplex PCR was the method, and the copy in TCRdb shows in-frame clones only, minus some. Of about 91,000 clones listed, 90% are singletons. Participants comprised healthy donors of bone marrow. Findings of the study overall: A later analysis found most CMV-associated TCR beta chains apparently HLA-restricted.

The clonotype was recovered from a man in his late teens or twenties in good health and CMV-seronegative. The chain has TRBV6-1 and TRBJ1-1; 8 bases fit TRBD1. The material sequenced was PBMCs. Here the CDR3 DNA reads TGTGCCAGCAGGGACAGGGCGAGTTACACTGAAGCTTTCTTT. Translated, it gives CASRDRASYTEAFF.